These 24 T cell receptor beta chains came from one sample sequenced in a study of neurological immune-mediated disorders. TCRdb re-called the 5' RACE reads with MiXCR, one entry per CDR3 protein. The table lists 50,000 to 75,000 distinct CDR3 sequences, approximately 4.1% of them singletons. Sequences were obtained from PBMCs. The receptors come from a man over 45 with multiple sclerosis.

This clonotype was counted at least ten times. The rearrangement uses TRBV5-1 and TRBJ2-3; 8 bases fit TRBD1. Per the germline V gene, CDR1 is SGHRS and CDR2 is YFSETQ. The J segment lost 4 bases and the V segment lost 1 base, leaving 8 bases of the junction unmatched. This CDR3 contains 16 residues. The CDR3 DNA sequence: TGCGCCAGCAGCTTGTCAACGGACAGGGCAGCAGATACGCAGTATTTT. It encodes CASSLSTDRAADTQYF.

This clonotype was seen many times. The rearrangement uses TRBV7-9 and TRBJ2-5, with D unclear. Germline V gives CDR1 SEHNR, CDR2 FQNEAQ (reference sequence). The V end lost 1 base, the J end lost 1 base, and 7 bases lay between the germline ends. CDR3 length: 14 amino acids. CDR3 coding DNA: TGTGCCAGCAGCTTAGGCTTGTCCCAAGAGACCCAGTACTTC. As protein: CASSLGLSQETQYF.

This clonotype was seen many times. This chain links TRBV20-1 with TRBJ1-6, with no clear D. CDR1 is DFQATT, CDR2 SNEGSKA, per germline (reference sequence). V lost 2 bases and J 0 bases, leaving 5 bases between the germline ends. CDR3 length: 14 residues. Here the CDR3 reads CSARRSSYNSPLHF. In DNA form, the CDR3 reads TGCAGTGCTAGAAGGAGCTCCTATAATTCACCCCTCCACTTT.

This clonotype was seen many times. The gene calls are TRBV7-9 and TRBJ2-5; 8 nucleotides line up with TRBD2. CDR1 is SEHNR and CDR2 is FQNEAQ in the germline V gene (reference sequence). V lost 8 bases, J lost 4 bases, and 15 bases stayed unmatched. The CDR3 loop spans 16 amino acids. CDR3 sequence reads: CASEDGGAGFSETQYF. The CDR3 nucleotides are TGTGCCAGCGAGGACGGGGGGGCCGGTTTTTCAGAGACCCAGTACTTC.

Many counts were recorded for this clonotype. This rearrangement joins TRBV7-2 to TRBJ2-5; weak D call: TRBD1 (6 bases). The ends were cut back, 5 bases at V and 5 bases at J, with 15 bases in the middle. Germline lookup yields CDR1 SGHTA and CDR2 FQGNSA. This CDR3 is 14 amino acids long. The CDR3 DNA follows: TGTGCCAGCAGCGCCCCGGACAGTCGGGAGACCCAGTACTTC. Residues: CASSAPDSRETQYF. The whole variable domain, filled in from reference TRBV7-2 and TRBJ2-5, reads GAGVSQSPSNKVTEKGKDVELRCDPISGHTALYWYRQSLGQGLEFLIYFQGNSAPDKSGLPSDRFSAERTGGSVSTLTIQRTQQEDSAVYLCASSAPDSRETQYFGPGTRLLVL.

About this clonotype itself: In this CDR3 the conserved last residue, phenylalanine or tryptophan, is missing, so a read error is likely. J is TRBJ2-1 and V is TRBV12-3 or TRBV12-4, with 8 bases aligning to TRBD2. V lost 7 bases, J lost 0 bases, and 5 bases stayed unmatched. CDR3 length: 15 residues. In DNA form, the CDR3 reads TGTGCCAGCAATACACGGGGGGGCTCCTACAATGAGCAGTTCAAC. Amino acids: CASNTRGGSYNEQFN.

In this sample, this clonotype turned up many times. The chain uses TRBV5-1 and TRBJ1-2; tentative D call: TRBD1 (5 bases). The CDR3 totals 14 residues. Germline CDR1 and CDR2: SGHRS and YFSETQ. Trimming took 4 bases from V and 3 from J, leaving 13 bases between them. For the CDR3, the DNA is TGCGCCAGCAGCCCCGTAGGGGCCGACTATGGCTACACCTTC. Its protein product is CASSPVGADYGYTF.

This clonotype was observed a few times. At one boundary the junction diverges from the germline segment, which might be a read error. V and J are TRBV5-1 and TRBJ2-6; the D gene is possibly TRBD1 (5 bases). Germline V gives CDR1 SGHRS, CDR2 YFSETQ. The CDR3 contains 14 residues. The CDR3 region is CASSQSSGAKVLTF. The CDR3 region has the DNA TGCGCCAGCAGCCAGAGCTCTGGGGCCAAAGTCCTGACTTTC.

This clonotype was seen at least ten times. The gene calls are TRBV7-2 and TRBJ1-6, with TRBD1 as a possible D gene (6 bases). The CDR3 covers 16 residues. CDR1 is SGHTA and CDR2 is FQGNSA in the germline V gene. V was cut by 4 bases and J by 0 bases, with 10 bases left in between. Here the CDR3 DNA reads TGTGCCAGCAGCTCGCCCAGGGGCTCCTATAATTCACCCCTCCACTTT. Its protein is CASSSPRGSYNSPLHF.

This clonotype appeared many times. The chain has TRBV4-1 and TRBJ2-1; D uncertain. The V end lost 1 base, the J end lost 9 bases, and 10 bases lay between the germline ends. The CDR3 has 13 amino acids. Germline lookup yields CDR1 MGHRA and CDR2 YSYEKL. The CDR3 protein is CASSQGSWAEQFF. The CDR3 DNA sequence: TGCGCCAGCAGCCAAGGATCATGGGCTGAGCAGTTCTTC.

In this sample, this clonotype turned up a few times. As DNA, the CDR3 is TGTGCCAGCAGCTTAGACAGGGCTGAAGCTTTCTTT. Amino acid sequence: CASSLDRAEAFF. The rearrangement uses TRBV7-9 and TRBJ1-1, with D tentatively TRBD1 (6 bases). Trimming pared 1 base from V and 6 bases from J, leaving 6 bases between. The CDR3 length is 12 residues. CDR1 is SEHNR and CDR2 is FQNEAQ in the germline V gene (reference sequence).

This clonotype was detected ten times or more. The V call is TRBV20-1, the J call TRBJ1-1; unclear D gene. Per germline, CDR1 DFQATT and CDR2 SNEGSKA (reference sequence). V lost 6 bases, J lost 4 bases, and 15 bases lay in between. CDR3 length equals 13 residues. The CDR3 DNA follows: TGCAGTGCACAAGACCGTTACGGCACTGAAGCTTTCTTT. Protein: CSAQDRYGTEAFF.

This clonotype appeared many times. The chain recombines TRBV15 with TRBJ1-2, with D unresolved. Trimming stripped 0 bases from V and 7 bases from J, with 9 bases between. Germline CDR1 is LNHNV and CDR2 is YYDKDF (reference sequence). The CDR3 has 13 amino acids. The CDR3 reads CATSRDLGSGYTF. CDR3 DNA: TGTGCCACCAGCAGAGATCTTGGGAGTGGCTACACCTTC.

CDR3 in amino acids: CASSPAGGWDIQYF. In nucleotides, the CDR3 is TGTGCCAGCAGCCCCGCAGGGGGTTGGGACATTCAGTACTTC. The chain couples TRBV7-3 to TRBJ2-4; 7 nucleotides agree with TRBD1. V trimming: 5 bases; J trimming: 8 bases; junction bases outside the gene matches: 9. The CDR3 runs 14 residues. Germline V gene sequence: CDR1 SGHTA, CDR2 FQGTGA. The full variable domain, its missing parts supplied by reference TRBV7-3 and TRBJ2-4, is GAGVSQTPSNKVTEKGKYVELRCDPISGHTALYWYRQSLGQGPEFLIYFQGTGAADDSGLPNDRFFAVRPEGSVSTLKIQRTERGDSAVYLCASSPAGGWDIQYFGAGTRLSVL.

This clonotype occurred many times. The chain combines TRBV20-1 with TRBJ2-7, with D uncertain. This CDR3 has 18 amino acids. Trimming left V 1 base short and J 7 bases short, with 29 bases between. Germline CDR1 is DFQATT and CDR2 is SNEGSKA (reference sequence). The DNA for the CDR3 is TGCAGTGCTAGAGGTCCGGCCTTGGTCACGCCACGCCTGGTTGAGCAGTACGTC. Protein sequence: CSARGPALVTPRLVEQYV.

This clonotype was observed at least ten times. This chain links TRBV4-1 with TRBJ2-4; 8 nucleotides match TRBD1. The J segment lost 2 bases and the V segment lost 3 bases, leaving 12 bases of the junction unmatched. Germline V gene data show CDR1 as MGHRA and CDR2 as YSYEKL. The CDR3 length is 18 residues. The CDR3 coding sequence is TGCGCCAGCAGCCACGGGACGGGACAGGCGGTCACCAAAAACATTCAGTACTTC. Amino acid sequence: CASSHGTGQAVTKNIQYF.

This clonotype was detected many times. The V and J genes are TRBV4-1 and TRBJ1-5; no reliable D call. The germline CDR1 and CDR2 sequences are MGHRA and YSYEKL. This CDR3 region has 15 residues. V gave up 0 bases and J gave up 1 base, with 7 bases separating them. The CDR3 region has the DNA TGCGCCAGCAGCCAAGAAAGATGGAGCAATCAGCCCCAGCATTTT. Amino acids: CASSQERWSNQPQHF.

This clonotype occurred many times. This rearrangement joins TRBV5-6 to TRBJ1-6; maybe TRBD1 (6 bases). Trimming took off 4 bases at V and 9 bases at J, with 8 bases between the two ends. Germline lookup yields CDR1 SGHDT and CDR2 YYEEEE. This CDR3 region has 12 residues. In DNA form, the CDR3 reads TGTGCCAGCAGCCCAGGGGTTTCACCCCTCCACTTT. This encodes CASSPGVSPLHF. The complete variable domain, with remaining parts taken from reference TRBV5-6 and TRBJ1-6, reads DAGVTQSPTHLIKTRGQQVTLRCSPKSGHDTVSWYQQALGQGPQFIFQYYEEEERQRGNFPDRFSGHQFPNYSSELNVNALLLGDSALYLCASSPGVSPLHFGNGTRLTVT.

This clonotype was seen many times. The chain combines TRBV7-2 with TRBJ2-1; a possible D gene is TRBD2 (6 bases). V lost 2 bases and J lost 5, with 16 bases in between. This CDR3 spans 16 amino acids. CDR1 and CDR2 (germline): SGHTA, FQGNSA. CDR3 amino acids: CASSLWMTSWDNEQFF. CDR3 nucleotides: TGTGCCAGCAGCTTATGGATGACTAGTTGGGACAATGAGCAGTTCTTC.

This clonotype was seen many times. The junction departs from germline at one end; a sequencing error may be responsible. The chain has TRBV5-6 and TRBJ1-5; the D gene is possibly TRBD1 (6 bases). The germline V gene has CDR1 SGHDT and CDR2 YYEEEE. The CDR3 has 16 amino acids. The CDR3 protein is CASSRTESGGNQPQNF. The CDR3 coding sequence is TGTGCCAGCAGCCGGACAGAAAGTGGTGGCAATCAGCCCCAGAATTTT.

With regard to this clonotype: The junction and the germline gene differ at one end; a read error may be behind it. The chain is built from TRBV24-1 and TRBJ1-1, with a weak D call TRBD1 (5 bases). The CDR3 runs 19 residues. Per the germline V gene, CDR1 is KGHDR and CDR2 is SFDVKD. CDR3 residues: CATSEPGETTRTPNTEAFF. The CDR3 DNA sequence: TGTGCCACCAGTGAACCGGGGGAAACTACGAGGACACCGAACACTGAAGCCTTCTTT.

This clonotype was found a few times. The genes are TRBV18 and TRBJ2-3, with D possibly TRBD2 on 5 matching bases. From germline, CDR1 is KGHSH and CDR2 LQKENI. The CDR3 length is 15 residues. V dropped 6 bases and J dropped 2 bases, with 15 bases sitting between them. CDR3 region: CASSREQSTTDTQYF. The DNA for the CDR3 is TGTGCCAGCTCCCGGGAACAGAGTACCACAGATACGCAGTATTTT.

Ten or more counts support this clonotype. This rearrangement joins TRBV11-2 to TRBJ2-2; D ambiguous. Germline V gene data show CDR1 as SGHAT and CDR2 as FQNNGV. This CDR3 comprises 14 residues. Trimming shortened V by 2 bases and J by 1 base, and 5 bases separated the two germline ends. The CDR3 protein is CASSLLRNTGELFF. CDR3 nucleotide sequence: TGTGCCAGCAGCTTATTACGGAACACCGGGGAGCTGTTTTTT.

This clonotype appeared many times. An end of the junction differs from the germline gene, which may be a read error. This sequence joins TRBV5-6 and TRBJ1-6; D is unresolved. In germline, CDR1 is SGHDT, CDR2 YYEEEE. The CDR3 has 13 residues. CDR3 region: CASSTKTYSPLNF. The CDR3 DNA follows: TGTGCCAGCAGCACTAAGACCTATTCACCCCTCAACTTT.